The 22 T cell receptor beta chains in this list originate from one sample, sequenced in a study of cytomegalovirus exposure and HLA in healthy donors. Primers included in the PCR were 60 Vbeta and 13 Jbeta primers. The data were produced by immunoSEQ multiplex PCR, yet TCRdb's version contains in-frame clones alone and is incomplete. The sample has 120,000 to 150,000 clones, roughly 76% seen once; the top ten hold under 3%. The specimen was PBMCs. These receptors were obtained from a woman between 25 and 40 years old in good health and CMV-seronegative.

The V gene is TRBV28, the J gene TRBJ2-7; 7 bases are a match to TRBD2. Per the germline V gene, CDR1 is MDHEN and CDR2 is SYDVKM. The junction had 6 bases not matched to a gene; V was cut back by 8 bases and J by 2 bases. CDR3 length: 13 residues. CDR3 in DNA: TGTGCCAGCGGGGGAGGGGCCGCCTACGAGCAGTACTTC. It translates to CASGGGAAYEQYF.

This chain connects TRBV5-1 to TRBJ1-3; 8 bases are shared with TRBD1. The V and J ends lost 5 bases and 2 bases, in that order; junction bases with no gene match: 3. Germline loops: CDR1 SGHRS, CDR2 YFSETQ. The CDR3 consists of 14 residues. CDR3 region: CASRLTGAGNTIYF. The CDR3 DNA is TGCGCCAGCAGACTGACAGGGGCTGGAAACACCATATATTTT.

V and J are TRBV19 and TRBJ1-6, with D perhaps matching TRBD1 (6 bases). Trimming removed 1 base from V and 7 bases from J, with 14 bases in between. CDR1 LNHDA and CDR2 SQIVND come from the germline V gene (reference sequence). The length of the CDR3 is 16 residues. This CDR3 reads CASSIGTGSFNSPLHF. The DNA of the CDR3 is TGTGCCAGTAGTATAGGCACAGGGAGTTTCAATTCACCCCTCCACTTT.

This clone showed up just a few times. The rearrangement joins TRBV30 to TRBJ1-2, with D tentatively TRBD1 (6 bases). The length of the CDR3 is 14 residues. Germline CDR1 reads GTSNPN; CDR2 reads SVGIG (reference sequence). Trimming removed 2 bases from V and 8 bases from J, with 18 bases in between. This CDR3 is CAWSKRRAGDGYTF. The CDR3 DNA follows: TGTGCCTGGAGTAAACGTCGGGCAGGGGACGGCTACACCTTC.

The chain joins TRBV5-1 to TRBJ2-3; 13 bases are shared with TRBD2. CDR3 length equals 16 residues. Germline CDR1 and CDR2: SGHRS and YFSETQ. Trimming removed 2 bases from V and 1 base from J; junction bases left unmatched: 1. The CDR3 here is CASSFTSGGGTDTQYF. The CDR3 nucleotides read TGCGCCAGCAGCTTCACTAGCGGGGGGGGCACAGATACGCAGTATTTT.

The chain has TRBV27 and TRBJ2-1, with 13 positions matching TRBD2. The CDR3 runs 16 residues. J lost 7 bases, V lost 2 bases, and 5 bases had no gene match. Germline-derived CDR1 and CDR2 are MNHEY and SMNVEV (reference sequence). The DNA for the CDR3 is TGTGCCAGCAGTTTACAACTAGCGGGAGGGCTTAATGAGCAGTTCTTC. Protein product: CASSLQLAGGLNEQFF.

The J gene is TRBJ2-1, the V gene TRBV5-1; 11 positions agree with TRBD2. Germline CDR1 SGHRS, CDR2 YFSETQ. V trimming: 2 bases; J trimming: 6 bases; junction bases outside the gene matches: 7. The CDR3 sequence is 16 residues long. The CDR3 spells CASSFPGTSGSNEQFF. The CDR3 region has the DNA TGCGCCAGCAGCTTTCCAGGGACTAGCGGATCCAATGAGCAGTTCTTC.

The V call is TRBV4-2, the J call TRBJ2-7, with TRBD1 as a possible D gene (5 bases). The CDR3 has 15 residues. V lost 4 bases to trimming and J lost 4 bases, with 17 bases between them. Germline V gene data show CDR1 as LGHNA and CDR2 as YNFKEQ. The CDR3 region is CASSRHRGIEYEQYF. The CDR3 region has the DNA TGTGCCAGCAGCCGGCATAGGGGAATTGAATACGAGCAGTACTTC.

V and J are TRBV4-1 and TRBJ2-2, with TRBD2 as a possible D gene (5 bases). Trimming shortened V by 1 base and J by 2 bases, and 8 bases separated the two germline ends. CDR1 is MGHRA and CDR2 is YSYEKL in the germline V gene. The CDR3 covers 15 residues. The CDR3 loop is CASSQVSGNTGELFF. The DNA for the CDR3 is TGCGCCAGCAGCCAAGTGTCGGGAAACACCGGGGAGCTGTTTTTT.

V is TRBV6-1 and J is TRBJ1-2, with D possibly matching TRBD1 (5 bases). Germline V gene lookup returns CDR1 MNHNS and CDR2 SASEGT. The CDR3 has 14 amino acids. Trimming took 6 bases from V and 3 from J, leaving 14 bases between them. CDR3 DNA sequence: TGTGCCAGCAGCGAGCAGGCGGGGGACTATGGCTACACCTTC. Residues: CASSEQAGDYGYTF.

The chain has TRBV6-1 and TRBJ1-6, with 10 bases identical to TRBD1. With 6 bases clipped from V and 8 bases from J, the junction kept 4 bases outside the gene matches. CDR3 length: 14 amino acids. CDR1 MNHNS and CDR2 SASEGT come from the germline V gene. CDR3 sequence reads: CASRNGQGDSPLHF. The CDR3, as DNA: TGTGCCAGCAGGAACGGACAGGGGGATTCACCCCTCCACTTT.

The rearrangement uses TRBV30 and TRBJ1-6, with D possibly being TRBD1 (5 bases). Looked up from germline, CDR1 is GTSNPN and CDR2 is SVGIG (reference sequence). The length of the CDR3 is 14 residues. V lost 6 bases to trimming and J lost 9 bases, with 18 bases between them. This CDR3 reads CACAAGQGGSPLHF. Here the CDR3 DNA reads TGTGCCTGCGCCGCGGGTCAGGGAGGTTCACCCCTCCACTTT.

This chain joins TRBV27 and TRBJ2-7; 16 nucleotides agree with TRBD2. The CDR3 covers 17 residues. The ends lost 3 bases at V and 7 bases at J; junction bases unmatched: 9. Germline loops: CDR1 MNHEY, CDR2 SMNVEV (reference sequence). In DNA form, the CDR3 reads TGTGCCAGCAGTTTCCCGGGACTAGCGGGAGGGCCGGCTGAGCAGTACTTC. Its translation is CASSFPGLAGGPAEQYF.

A few counts support this clone. The CDR3, as DNA: TGTGCCAGCAGGGAGGGTGAAAAACTGTTTTTT. It yields the protein CASREGEKLFF. The chain employs TRBV2 and TRBJ1-4; D unresolved. The germline CDR1 and CDR2 sequences are SNHLY and FYNNEI. The V and J ends lost 6 bases and 7 bases respectively, with 6 bases between them. The CDR3 is 11 amino acids. The whole variable domain, remainder taken from reference TRBV2 and TRBJ1-4, is EPEVTQTPSHQVTQMGQEVILRCVPISNHLYFYWYRQILGQKVEFLVSFYNNEISEKSEIFDDQFSVERPDGSNFTLKIRSTKLEDSAMYFCASREGEKLFFGSGTQLSVL.

The genes are TRBV21-1 and TRBJ2-2; the table's D call TRBD2 went unverified against the DNA. TRBV21-1 is given as a pseudogene. The CDR3 runs 16 residues. The CDR3 DNA reads as TGTGCCAGCAGCAAAGGGACTAGCGGGGTTCCCGGGGAGCTGTTTTTT. Translating it yields CASSKGTSGVPGELFF.

The CDR3 coding sequence is TGTGCCAGCAGTGTAGCACCCAGCTCCTACAATGAGCAGTTCTTC. Translated, it gives CASSVAPSSYNEQFF. The chain combines TRBV27 with TRBJ2-1; D ambiguous. Germline CDR1 MNHEY, CDR2 SMNVEV (reference sequence). The ends were cut back, 5 bases at V and 0 bases at J, with 11 bases in the middle. The CDR3 spans 15 residues.

The chain has TRBV11-2 and TRBJ1-2; unclear D gene. The CDR3 covers 15 residues. Germline V gives CDR1 SGHAT, CDR2 FQNNGV. V shed 0 bases and J shed 0 bases, with 8 bases lying between them. The CDR3 DNA follows: TGTGCCAGCAGCTTAGACTACCTAGCTAACTATGGCTACACCTTC. Translating it yields CASSLDYLANYGYTF.

This chain uses TRBV30 with TRBJ1-1; D remains ambiguous. Germline assignment: CDR1 GTSNPN and CDR2 SVGIG (reference sequence). The V gene lost 5 bases and the J gene lost 8 bases, with 12 bases spanning the gap. The CDR3 loop spans 11 amino acids. Written as DNA, the CDR3 is TGTGCCTGGGGCAGTGGTTTGGAAGCTTTCTTT. Protein sequence: CAWGSGLEAFF. Looking up the rest from reference TRBV30 and TRBJ1-1 gives the full variable domain: SQTIHQWPATLVQPVGSPLSLECTVEGTSNPNLYWYRQAAGRGLQLLFYSVGIGQISSEVPQNLSASRPQDRQFILSSKKLLLSDSGFYLCAWGSGLEAFFGQGTRLTVV.

The chain is built from TRBV4-1 and TRBJ2-7; possible D gene TRBD2, 7 bases. CDR3 size: 15 residues. V was trimmed by 4 bases and J by 1 base, leaving 14 bases between them. Germline V CDR1 and CDR2: MGHRA, YSYEKL. Written as DNA, the CDR3 is TGCGCCAGCAGCCGGGGGAGGGGGGGATCCTACGAGCAGTACTTC. It encodes CASSRGRGGSYEQYF.

The rearrangement links TRBV28 to TRBJ1-2, with TRBD1 as a possible D gene (5 bases). Trimming cost V 6 bases and J 2 bases, with 10 bases left between them. The germline CDR1 and CDR2 sequences are MDHEN and SYDVKM. The CDR3 is 13 amino acids. The chain's CDR3 is CASSNHRNYGYTF. CDR3 nucleotides: TGTGCCAGCAGCAACCACAGGAACTATGGCTACACCTTC.

The CDR3 nucleotides are TGTGCCAGCAGTGACCGCCCGAGGGAAACAGCCTACGAGCAGTACTTC. Encoded protein: CASSDRPRETAYEQYF. This chain uses TRBV6-1 with TRBJ2-7; TRBD2 is a possible D gene (5 bases). The CDR3 has 16 residues. Germline CDR1 is MNHNS and CDR2 is SASEGT. V was cut by 3 bases and J by 2 bases, with 17 bases left in between.

The chain employs TRBV7-9 and TRBJ2-7; no definite D call. Trimming pared 5 bases from V and 4 bases from J, leaving 12 bases between. From germline, CDR1 is SEHNR and CDR2 FQNEAQ (reference sequence). This CDR3 is built from 13 residues. CDR3 region: CASSPQSSYEQYF. CDR3 sequence (DNA): TGTGCCAGCAGCCCCCAGTCGTCTTACGAGCAGTACTTC.